The 2 T cell receptor beta chains listed next were all sequenced from one sample in a study of beta chain features in type 1 diabetes. TCRB transcripts that were expressed got sequenced, as all of the isolated RNA had been reverse transcribed. Clones were sequenced by immunoSEQ multiplex PCR, and TCRdb holds only the in-frame ones, with some missing. The sample carries a few hundred thousand clones, over 8.5% recorded once. Sequencing was performed on naive CD4+ T cells from blood. These receptors all stem from a young woman in good health.

The chain uses TRBV30 and TRBJ2-7; a weak D match, TRBD1 (5 bases). V shed 0 bases and J shed 6 bases, with 12 bases lying between them. Germline V CDR1 and CDR2: GTSNPN, SVGIG (reference sequence). The CDR3 has 13 amino acids. CDR3 nucleotide sequence: TGTGCCTGGAGTGTTAGGGGTAGCCGCGAGCAGTACTTC. Translating gives CAWSVRGSREQYF.

This rearrangement joins TRBV19 to TRBJ2-7; D is undetermined. CDR1 and CDR2 from the germline V gene are LNHDA and SQIVND (reference sequence). This CDR3 is 13 amino acids long. The V end was cut by 3 bases, the J end by 3 bases, with 9 bases between. CDR3 DNA sequence: TGTGCCAGTAGTATCTCGAGGAACTACGAGCAGTACTTC. Residues: CASSISRNYEQYF.